The sample holds a few counts of the clone carrying this T cell receptor (beta chain). Its antigen remains unknown. This CDR3 contains 16 residues. V was pared by 0 bases and J by 0 bases, with 10 bases between. Germline V lookup: CDR1 SGHRS, CDR2 YFSETQ. This specimen comes from a study of cytomegalovirus exposure and HLA in healthy donors. Study-level findings and limits: Some TCR beta chains (roughly 160 of them) were listed as cytomegalovirus-associated.

Amplification used 60 Vbeta primers and 13 Jbeta primers. The assay was immunoSEQ multiplex PCR, and TCRdb's table has in-frame clones only and misses some. The sample includes 100,000 or so clones, roughly 58% of them seen just once. The TCR originated in a woman younger than 45 in good health and CMV-seropositive. V usage is TRBV5-1 and J usage is TRBJ1-3, with a possible D match to TRBD1 (5 bases). Specimen: PBMCs. CDR3 DNA: TGCGCCAGCAGCTTGGAGGGACTTACCTCTGGAAACACCATATATTTT. Translated: CASSLEGLTSGNTIYF.